The 32 T cell receptor beta chains given below trace back to one sample, sequenced in a study of beta chain features in type 1 diabetes. The study reverse transcribed the entire isolated RNA, so it sequenced expressed TCRB transcripts. Repertoires were generated with immunoSEQ multiplex PCR, while TCRdb's copy carries only in-frame clones and drops some. The sample yields 860,000 or so clones, about 17% seen once. Source material: naive CD4+ T cells from blood. All receptors come from a woman aged 18-35 years in good health.

In its sample, this clone was seen a few times. The chain recombines TRBV5-1 with TRBJ2-6; D is possibly TRBD1 (5 bases). The CDR3 consists of 15 residues. Trimming took 4 bases from V and 2 from J, leaving 10 bases between them. The germline V gene has CDR1 SGHRS and CDR2 YFSETQ. CDR3 residues: CASSPRVAGANVLTF. The CDR3 region has the DNA TGCGCCAGCAGCCCCAGGGTTGCTGGGGCCAACGTCCTGACTTTC.

This clone was observed a few times. J is TRBJ1-1 and V is TRBV7-3; D is possibly TRBD1 (5 bases). Germline loops: CDR1 SGHTA, CDR2 FQGTGA. This CDR3 is built from 15 residues. V gave up 1 base and J gave up 1 base, with 10 bases separating them. In DNA form, the CDR3 reads TGTGCCAGCAGCTTAAACCCACAGGCGAACACTGAAGCTTTCTTT. This codes for CASSLNPQANTEAFF.

This clone turned up a few times. This chain connects TRBV18 to TRBJ2-7; TRBD2 aligns across 8 bases. The CDR3 length is 14 residues. V lost 4 bases and J lost 3; bases outside the gene matches: 5. Germline V gene data show CDR1 as KGHSH and CDR2 as LQKENI. This chain's CDR3 is CASSLAGTRYEQYF. Written as DNA, the CDR3 is TGTGCCAGCTCACTAGCGGGAACTCGCTACGAGCAGTACTTC.

The gene calls are TRBV19 and TRBJ1-5, with D possibly TRBD1 on 6 matching bases. Trimming removed 11 bases from V and 1 base from J, with 15 bases in between. This CDR3 region has 14 residues. Germline CDR1 and CDR2: LNHDA and SQIVND (reference sequence). The chain's CDR3 is CASQGGTSNQPQHF. As DNA, the CDR3 is TGTGCCTCACAGGGAGGGACGAGCAATCAGCCCCAGCATTTT.

The chain couples TRBV7-2 to TRBJ2-4; D unclear. V lost 1 base to trimming and J lost 1 base, with 17 bases between them. CDR1 SGHTA and CDR2 FQGNSA come from the germline V gene. The CDR3 extends over 18 amino acids. CDR3 nucleotide sequence: TGTGCCAGCAGCTTAGGAGGTGGATGGGCCATGGCCAAAAACATTCAGTACTTC. It codes for CASSLGGGWAMAKNIQYF.

This clone was detected only a few times. The chain employs TRBV2 and TRBJ2-7; 11 nucleotides align to TRBD2. The CDR3 covers 16 residues. After removal of 3 bases from V and 3 bases from J, the junction contained 7 bases not matched to a gene. The germline CDR1 and CDR2 sequences are SNHLY and FYNNEI. In DNA, the CDR3 is TGTGCCAGCAGTGAGGTCTTCGGGACTAGCGGCTACGAGCAGTACTTC. Its protein is CASSEVFGTSGYEQYF.

This chain joins TRBV28 and TRBJ2-6; no firm D call. V dropped 2 bases and J dropped 0 bases, with 5 bases sitting between them. The CDR3 consists of 15 residues. Germline lookup yields CDR1 MDHEN and CDR2 SYDVKM. The CDR3 spells CASSLISSGANVLTF. In DNA form, the CDR3 reads TGTGCCAGCAGTTTAATCAGCTCTGGGGCCAACGTCCTGACTTTC.

The chain combines TRBV28 with TRBJ2-1; 9 bases align to TRBD2. CDR3 length: 14 amino acids. J gave up 8 bases and V 6 bases, and 8 bases lay outside the gene matches. Germline CDR1 is MDHEN and CDR2 is SYDVKM. The CDR3 loop is CASSRAGGSDEQFF. The CDR3 DNA reads TGTGCCAGCAGCCGCGCGGGAGGGTCGGATGAGCAGTTCTTC.

This clone was observed a handful of times. This chain links TRBV7-9 with TRBJ2-5; perhaps TRBD1 as D (6 bases). V lost 6 bases, J lost 5 bases, and 16 bases lay in between. Per germline, CDR1 SEHNR and CDR2 FQNEAQ (reference sequence). This CDR3 spans 14 amino acids. The chain's CDR3 is CASRTVGGAETQYF. Written as DNA, the CDR3 is TGTGCCAGCAGGACCGTAGGGGGTGCGGAGACCCAGTACTTC. Full variable domain (rest looked up from reference TRBV7-9 and TRBJ2-5): DTGVSQNPRHKITKRGQNVTFRCDPISEHNRLYWYRQTLGQGPEFLTYFQNEAQLEKSRLLSDRFSAERPKGSFSTLEIQRTEQGDSAMYLCASRTVGGAETQYFGPGTRLLVL.

Only a few counts were recorded for this clone. This rearrangement joins TRBV7-2 to TRBJ2-1, with TRBD2 matching over 11 bases. The CDR3 totals 11 residues. CDR1 is SGHTA and CDR2 is FQGNSA in the germline V gene. CDR3 in DNA: TGTGCTAGCGGGAGGGCCAATGAGCAGTTCTTC. Translation: CASGRANEQFF.

This clone was picked up a small number of times. The chain joins TRBV5-6 to TRBJ2-7; the D is unclear. This CDR3 contains 15 residues. Per the germline V gene, CDR1 is SGHDT and CDR2 is YYEEEE. V was shortened by 0 bases and J by 0 bases, with 10 bases between the two germline ends. CDR3 in DNA: TGTGCCAGCAGCTTGGCATTCCAGGCCTCCTACGAGCAGTACTTC. Its protein is CASSLAFQASYEQYF.

This clone occurred a few times. Other nucleotide sequences from this sample produce the same CDR3. This chain connects TRBV20-1 to TRBJ2-7; no definite D call. From germline, CDR1 is DFQATT and CDR2 SNEGSKA (reference sequence). The CDR3 is 10 residues long. The ends were cut back, 4 bases at V and 3 bases at J, with 4 bases in the middle. DNA of the CDR3: TGCAGTGCTACAGGCTACGAGCAGTACTTC. Translation gives CSATGYEQYF.

There are a few counts of this clone. The chain joins TRBV4-3 to TRBJ2-2, with 7 nucleotides matching TRBD2. CDR3 length: 18 residues. After removal of 0 bases from V and 0 bases from J, the junction contained 7 bases not matched to a gene. Germline V gene data show CDR1 as LGHNA and CDR2 as YSLEER. The CDR3: CASSQEASGAANTGELFF. CDR3 DNA: TGCGCCAGCAGCCAAGAAGCCAGCGGGGCCGCGAACACCGGGGAGCTGTTTTTT.

This rearrangement joins TRBV4-3 to TRBJ2-7; TRBD1 is a possible D gene (5 bases). The CDR3 length is 13 residues. Germline V gives CDR1 LGHNA, CDR2 YSLEER. V was shortened by 1 base and J by 11 bases, with 15 bases between the two germline ends. The CDR3 DNA is TGCGCCAGCAGCCAAGGGGGCGGTACGGTGGAGTACTTC. This encodes CASSQGGGTVEYF.

In this sample, this clone turned up a few times. This sequence joins TRBV7-9 and TRBJ2-5, with TRBD1 matching 8 bases. CDR3 length: 17 amino acids. The trim removed 5 bases at V and 5 bases at J, leaving 16 bases unmatched. Germline assignment: CDR1 SEHNR and CDR2 FQNEAQ (reference sequence). The CDR3, as DNA: TGTGCCAGCAGCCCGGGACAGGTTTTCTCTTGGGGGGAGACCCAGTACTTC. It codes for CASSPGQVFSWGETQYF.

The chain has TRBV15 and TRBJ2-5, with 10 bases identical to TRBD1. CDR1 LNHNV and CDR2 YYDKDF come from the germline V gene (reference sequence). V lost 4 bases, J lost 4 bases, and 6 bases stayed unmatched. This CDR3 has 15 residues. The CDR3 DNA is TGTGCCACCAGCAAAGGACAGGGGGGTCGAGAGACCCAGTACTTC. As protein: CATSKGQGGRETQYF.

This clone has just a few counts. This chain joins TRBV11-2 and TRBJ2-3; D not resolved. From germline, CDR1 is SGHAT and CDR2 FQNNGV. The germline V and J ends were trimmed by 5 bases and 2 bases, with 11 bases remaining between them. The CDR3 has 14 amino acids. The CDR3 spells CASSPRNHTDTQYF. The CDR3 DNA is TGTGCCAGCAGCCCACGGAACCACACAGATACGCAGTATTTT.

J is TRBJ2-1 and V is TRBV7-2; D might be TRBD1 (6 bases). Germline loops: CDR1 SGHTA, CDR2 FQGNSA. CDR3 length equals 13 residues. Between the trimmed V and J ends, which lost 1 base and 6 bases, there was a span of 7 bases. The CDR3 region is CASSLGTVNEQFF. The CDR3 DNA follows: TGTGCCAGCAGCTTAGGGACAGTCAATGAGCAGTTCTTC.

This clone turned up a few times. This rearrangement joins TRBV5-1 to TRBJ2-1; 12 bases line up with TRBD2. Trimming cost V 1 base and J 9 bases; bases outside gene matches: 5. The CDR3 has 15 amino acids. Germline V gene lookup returns CDR1 SGHRS and CDR2 YFSETQ. The chain's CDR3 is CASSLFTSGRFEQFF. Written as DNA, the CDR3 is TGCGCCAGCAGCTTGTTTACTAGCGGGAGGTTTGAGCAGTTCTTC.

V and J are TRBV5-4 and TRBJ2-1; D gene uncertain. The germline CDR1 and CDR2 sequences are SGHNT and YYREEE (reference sequence). The germline V and J ends were trimmed by 0 bases and 8 bases, with 15 bases remaining between them. The CDR3 loop spans 15 amino acids. The CDR3 nucleotides are TGTGCCAGCAGCTTGGATGCCAGGTCTAGGGATGAGCAGTTCTTC. Amino acid sequence: CASSLDARSRDEQFF.

V is TRBV14 and J is TRBJ2-7, with no clear D. V was clipped by 3 bases and J by 5 bases, with 8 bases between them. The CDR3 runs 12 residues. Looked up from germline, CDR1 is SGHDN and CDR2 is FVKESK. Written as DNA, the CDR3 is TGTGCCAGCAGCCAGTTAGATAACGAGCAGTACTTC. Translated, it gives CASSQLDNEQYF.

The table lists this clone with a few counts. The rearrangement links TRBV20-1 to TRBJ1-1; D may be TRBD1 (5 bases). This CDR3 has 11 amino acids. V dropped 4 bases and J dropped 11 bases, with 14 bases sitting between them. Germline assignment: CDR1 DFQATT and CDR2 SNEGSKA (reference sequence). The CDR3 here is CSANRISGAFF. The CDR3 region has the DNA TGCAGTGCTAACAGGATTTCGGGGGCTTTCTTT.

V is TRBV7-9 and J is TRBJ2-7; 11 nucleotides line up with TRBD2. Per the germline V gene, CDR1 is SEHNR and CDR2 is FQNEAQ (reference sequence). V was pared by 2 bases and J by 5 bases, with 11 bases of the junction left unmatched. The CDR3 length is 17 residues. Here the CDR3 reads CASSLIVVAGGMDEQYF. DNA for the CDR3: TGTGCCAGCAGCTTAATAGTCGTAGCGGGAGGGATGGACGAGCAGTACTTC.

This chain uses TRBV7-9 with TRBJ1-1; tentative D call: TRBD1 (5 bases). Trimming shortened V by 4 bases and J by 10 bases, and 19 bases separated the two germline ends. CDR3 length: 14 amino acids. The V gene's germline CDR1 is SEHNR and CDR2 FQNEAQ (reference sequence). The CDR3 bases are TGTGCCAGCAGCTCCGAGACAGCCGGGCGTCGAGCTTTCTTT. Its protein is CASSSETAGRRAFF.

The rearrangement links TRBV7-2 to TRBJ2-1; D is perhaps TRBD2 (6 bases). The V gene lost 5 bases and the J gene lost 2 bases, with 13 bases spanning the gap. CDR1 SGHTA and CDR2 FQGNSA come from the germline V gene. This CDR3 comprises 15 residues. CDR3 residues: CASSRSGGTYNEQFF. The CDR3 DNA reads as TGTGCCAGCAGCAGAAGCGGAGGGACCTACAATGAGCAGTTCTTC. The whole variable domain, filled in from reference TRBV7-2 and TRBJ2-1, reads GAGVSQSPSNKVTEKGKDVELRCDPISGHTALYWYRQSLGQGLEFLIYFQGNSAPDKSGLPSDRFSAERTGGSVSTLTIQRTQQEDSAVYLCASSRSGGTYNEQFFGPGTRLTVL.

Only a few counts were recorded for this clone. The V and J genes are TRBV27 and TRBJ2-7; a possible D gene is TRBD1 (6 bases). The CDR3 contains 14 residues. V was pared by 5 bases and J by 6 bases, with 17 bases between. CDR1 and CDR2 from the germline V gene are MNHEY and SMNVEV (reference sequence). Here the CDR3 reads CASSRTFGRGEQYF. Written as DNA, the CDR3 is TGTGCCAGCAGTCGAACTTTCGGCAGGGGCGAGCAGTACTTC.

Remarks on this clone: Other nucleotide sequences in the sample specify the same CDR3. The chain employs TRBV15 and TRBJ2-1, with 9 bases that match TRBD2. Germline CDR1 reads LNHNV; CDR2 reads YYDKDF (reference sequence). The J segment lost 3 bases and the V segment lost 0 bases, leaving 0 bases of the junction unmatched. This CDR3 is 15 amino acids long. This CDR3 is CATSRDSGSYNEQFF. For the CDR3, the DNA is TGTGCCACCAGCAGAGATAGCGGGAGCTACAATGAGCAGTTCTTC.

This clone has more than one count but fewer than ten. V gene TRBV28 combines with J gene TRBJ1-1, with unresolved D. V gave up 3 bases and J gave up 1 base, with 9 bases separating them. The CDR3 extends over 14 amino acids. Germline CDR1 MDHEN, CDR2 SYDVKM. The CDR3 reads CASSLYRANTEAFF. CDR3 sequence (DNA): TGTGCCAGCAGTTTGTACAGAGCGAACACTGAAGCTTTCTTT.

The chain joins TRBV7-2 to TRBJ2-7; 15 bases match TRBD2. CDR3 length: 17 amino acids. The junction had 7 bases not matched to a gene; V was cut back by 3 bases and J by 4 bases. Germline V gives CDR1 SGHTA, CDR2 FQGNSA. The CDR3 bases are TGTGCCAGCAGCTTGGCCGGGACTAGCGGGAGGAATTACGAGCAGTACTTC. Residues: CASSLAGTSGRNYEQYF.

The table lists this clone with a few counts. Other nucleotide sequences from this sample produce the same CDR3. This rearrangement joins TRBV7-2 to TRBJ1-2; TRBD1 is a possible D gene (6 bases). The ends were cut back, 1 base at V and 3 bases at J, with 6 bases in the middle. Per the germline V gene, CDR1 is SGHTA and CDR2 is FQGNSA. The CDR3 spans 13 residues. The CDR3 is CASSLDRDYGYTF. The CDR3 nucleotides are TGTGCCAGCAGCTTAGACAGGGACTATGGCTACACCTTC.

This clone has only a few counts. The CDR3, as DNA: TGTGCCAGCAGCGTCGGGACAGCTATTCTAGCCTCCTACGAGCAGTACTTC. Amino acids: CASSVGTAILASYEQYF. This sequence joins TRBV7-2 and TRBJ2-7, with 7 bases lining up with TRBD1. Germline V lookup: CDR1 SGHTA, CDR2 FQGNSA. The CDR3 is made up of 17 amino acids. Germline trimming cut 5 bases from V and 0 bases from J; bases unmatched to any gene: 13.

The rearrangement uses TRBV7-9 and TRBJ2-7; D assignment may be TRBD1 or TRBD2 (5 bases each). Trimming took 1 base from V and 4 from J, leaving 14 bases between them. In germline, CDR1 is SEHNR, CDR2 FQNEAQ (reference sequence). This CDR3 spans 15 amino acids. This chain's CDR3 is CASSLGGSRQYEQYF. The CDR3 DNA is TGTGCCAGCAGCTTAGGGGGGTCGCGGCAGTACGAGCAGTACTTC. Looking up the rest from reference TRBV7-9 and TRBJ2-7 gives the full variable domain: DTGVSQNPRHKITKRGQNVTFRCDPISEHNRLYWYRQTLGQGPEFLTYFQNEAQLEKSRLLSDRFSAERPKGSFSTLEIQRTEQGDSAMYLCASSLGGSRQYEQYFGPGTRLTVT.